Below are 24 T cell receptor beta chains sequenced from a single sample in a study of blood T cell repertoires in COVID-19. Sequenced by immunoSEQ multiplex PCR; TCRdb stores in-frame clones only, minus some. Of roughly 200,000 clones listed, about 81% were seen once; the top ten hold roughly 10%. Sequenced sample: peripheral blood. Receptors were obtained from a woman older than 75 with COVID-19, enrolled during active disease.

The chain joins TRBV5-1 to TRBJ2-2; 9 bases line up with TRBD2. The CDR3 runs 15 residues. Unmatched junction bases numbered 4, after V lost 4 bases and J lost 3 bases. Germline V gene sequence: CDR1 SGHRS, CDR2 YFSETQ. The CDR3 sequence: CASSPWTSDTGELFF. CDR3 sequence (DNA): TGCGCCAGCAGCCCGTGGACTAGCGACACCGGGGAGCTGTTTTTT. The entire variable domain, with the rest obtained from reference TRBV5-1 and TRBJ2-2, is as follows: KAGVTQTPRYLIKTRGQQVTLSCSPISGHRSVSWYQQTPGQGLQFLFEYFSETQRNKGNFPGRFSGRQFSNSRSEMNVSTLELGDSALYLCASSPWTSDTGELFFGEGSRLTVL.

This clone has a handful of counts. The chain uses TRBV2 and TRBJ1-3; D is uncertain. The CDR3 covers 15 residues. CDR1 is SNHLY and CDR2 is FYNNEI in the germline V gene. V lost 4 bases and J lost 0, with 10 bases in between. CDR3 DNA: TGTGCCAGCAGTGTTCTGTCGTTCTCTGGAAACACCATATATTTT. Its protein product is CASSVLSFSGNTIYF.

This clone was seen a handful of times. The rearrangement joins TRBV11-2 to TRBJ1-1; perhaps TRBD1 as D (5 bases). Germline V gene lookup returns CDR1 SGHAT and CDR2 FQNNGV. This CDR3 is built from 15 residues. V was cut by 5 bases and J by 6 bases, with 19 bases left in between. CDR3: CASSPLDWGGAEAFF. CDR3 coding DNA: TGTGCCAGCAGCCCCCTAGACTGGGGGGGAGCTGAAGCTTTCTTT.

The CDR3 loop is CASSPYALRSSYEQYF. The CDR3 bases are TGTGCCAGCTCACCATATGCCCTTCGGAGCTCCTACGAGCAGTACTTC. The chain carries TRBV18 and TRBJ2-7; no reliable D call. The CDR3 consists of 16 residues. V gave up 2 bases and J gave up 0 bases, with 14 bases separating them. CDR1 is KGHSH and CDR2 is LQKENI in the germline V gene. The variable domain in full, completed from reference TRBV18 and TRBJ2-7, reads NAGVMQNPRHLVRRRGQEARLRCSPMKGHSHVYWYRQLPEEGLKFMVYLQKENIIDESGMPKERFSAEFPKEGPSILRIQQVVRGDSAAYFCASSPYALRSSYEQYFGPGTRLTVT.

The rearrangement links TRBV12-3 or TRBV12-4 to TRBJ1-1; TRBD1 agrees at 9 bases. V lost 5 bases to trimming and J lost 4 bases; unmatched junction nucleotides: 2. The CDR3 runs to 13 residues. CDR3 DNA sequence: TGTGCCAGCAGTCCGGGACAGGGCACTGAAGCTTTCTTT. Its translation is CASSPGQGTEAFF.

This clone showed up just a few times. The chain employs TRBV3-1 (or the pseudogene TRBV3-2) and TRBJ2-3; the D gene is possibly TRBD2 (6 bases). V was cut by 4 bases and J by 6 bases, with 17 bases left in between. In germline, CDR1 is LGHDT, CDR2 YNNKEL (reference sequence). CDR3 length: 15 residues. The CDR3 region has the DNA TGTGCCAGCAGCCTCCATCCGACTAGAAAGGATACGCAGTATTTT. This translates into CASSLHPTRKDTQYF.

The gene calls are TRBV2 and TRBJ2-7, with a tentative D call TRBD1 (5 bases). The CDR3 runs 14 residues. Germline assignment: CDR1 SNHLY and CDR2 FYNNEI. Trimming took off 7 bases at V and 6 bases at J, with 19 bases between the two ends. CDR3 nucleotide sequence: TGTGCCAGCACCCGAACAGGTACCCCTTCCGAGCAGTACTTC. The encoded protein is CASTRTGTPSEQYF.

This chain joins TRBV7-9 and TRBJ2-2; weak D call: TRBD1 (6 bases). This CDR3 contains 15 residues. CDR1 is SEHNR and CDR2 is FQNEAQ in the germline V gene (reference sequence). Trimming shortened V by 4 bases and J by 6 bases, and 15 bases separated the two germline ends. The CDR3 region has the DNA TGTGCCAGCAGCTCTCACAGGGTCAGTGCCGGGGAGCTGTTTTTT. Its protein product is CASSSHRVSAGELFF. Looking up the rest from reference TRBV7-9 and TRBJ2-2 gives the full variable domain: DTGVSQNPRHKITKRGQNVTFRCDPISEHNRLYWYRQTLGQGPEFLTYFQNEAQLEKSRLLSDRFSAERPKGSFSTLEIQRTEQGDSAMYLCASSSHRVSAGELFFGEGSRLTVL.

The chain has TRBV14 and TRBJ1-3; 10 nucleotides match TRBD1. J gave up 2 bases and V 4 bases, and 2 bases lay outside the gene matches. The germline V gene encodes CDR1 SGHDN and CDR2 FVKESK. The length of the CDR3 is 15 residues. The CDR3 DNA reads TGTGCCAGCAGCCGGACAGGGGGTACTGGAAACACCATATATTTT. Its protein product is CASSRTGGTGNTIYF.

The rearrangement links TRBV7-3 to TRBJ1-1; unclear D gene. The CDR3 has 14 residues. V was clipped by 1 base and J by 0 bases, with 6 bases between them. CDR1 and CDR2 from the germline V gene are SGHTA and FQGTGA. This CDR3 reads CASSLNSLNTEAFF. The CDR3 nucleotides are TGTGCCAGCAGCTTAAACAGCCTGAACACTGAAGCTTTCTTT.

In nucleotides, the CDR3 is TGTGCCAGCAGCCACCTAGCAGATACGCAGTATTTT. Protein sequence: CASSHLADTQYF. This rearrangement joins TRBV7-2 to TRBJ2-3; D ambiguous. The CDR3 loop spans 12 amino acids. With 5 bases removed from V and 4 bases from J, the gap between germline ends came to 7 bases. Germline loops: CDR1 SGHTA, CDR2 FQGNSA.

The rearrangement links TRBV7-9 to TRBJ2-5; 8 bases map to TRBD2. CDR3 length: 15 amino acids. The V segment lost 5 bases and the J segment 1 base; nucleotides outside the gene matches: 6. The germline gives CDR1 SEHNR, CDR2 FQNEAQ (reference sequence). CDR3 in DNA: TGTGCCAGCAGCCCCCCGGGAGGGGGCCAAGAGACCCAGTACTTC. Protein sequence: CASSPPGGGQETQYF.

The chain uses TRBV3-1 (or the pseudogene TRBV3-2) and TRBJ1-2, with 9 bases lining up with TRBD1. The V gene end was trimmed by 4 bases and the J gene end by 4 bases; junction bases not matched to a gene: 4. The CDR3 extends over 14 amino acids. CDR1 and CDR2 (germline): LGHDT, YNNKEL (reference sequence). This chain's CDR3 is CASSRGQGTYGYTF. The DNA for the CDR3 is TGTGCCAGCAGCCGGGGACAGGGCACCTATGGCTACACCTTC.

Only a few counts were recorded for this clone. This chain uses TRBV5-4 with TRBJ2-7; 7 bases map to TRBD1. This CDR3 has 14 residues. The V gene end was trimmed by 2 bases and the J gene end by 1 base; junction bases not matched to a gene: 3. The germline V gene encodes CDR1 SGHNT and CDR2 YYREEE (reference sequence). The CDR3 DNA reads TGTGCCAGCAGCTTAATGGGACAGTCCTACGAGCAGTACTTC. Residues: CASSLMGQSYEQYF.

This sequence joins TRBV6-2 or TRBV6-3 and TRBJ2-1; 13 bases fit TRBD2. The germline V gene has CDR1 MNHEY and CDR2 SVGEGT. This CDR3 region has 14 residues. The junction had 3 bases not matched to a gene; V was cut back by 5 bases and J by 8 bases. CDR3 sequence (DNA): TGTGCCAGCAGTCCCGGACTAGCGGGAGATGAGCAGTTCTTC. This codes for CASSPGLAGDEQFF.

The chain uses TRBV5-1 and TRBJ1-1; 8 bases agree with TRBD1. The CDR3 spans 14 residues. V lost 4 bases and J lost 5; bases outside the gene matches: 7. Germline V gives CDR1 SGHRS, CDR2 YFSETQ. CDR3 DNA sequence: TGCGCCAGCAGCGGCTCGACAGGGGCGACTGAAGCTTTCTTT. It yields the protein CASSGSTGATEAFF.

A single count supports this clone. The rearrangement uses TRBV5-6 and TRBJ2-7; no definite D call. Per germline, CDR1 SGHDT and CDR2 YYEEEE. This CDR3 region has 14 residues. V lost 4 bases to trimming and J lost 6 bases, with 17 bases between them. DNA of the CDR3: TGTGCCAGCAGCGAAGACTGGTTCCCCTCCGAGCAGTACTTC. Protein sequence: CASSEDWFPSEQYF.

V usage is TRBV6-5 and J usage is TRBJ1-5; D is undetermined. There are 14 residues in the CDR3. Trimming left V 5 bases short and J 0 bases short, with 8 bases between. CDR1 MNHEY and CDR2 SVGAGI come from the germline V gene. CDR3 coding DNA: TGTGCCAGCAGTCGCAGTTATAGCAATCAGCCCCAGCATTTT. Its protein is CASSRSYSNQPQHF.

CDR3 nucleotide sequence: TGTGCCAGCAGTGACAGGGATGGCTATGGCTACACCTTC. Its translation is CASSDRDGYGYTF. The chain combines TRBV6-1 with TRBJ1-2; D may be TRBD1 (5 bases). This CDR3 region has 13 residues. V was cut by 3 bases and J by 4 bases, with 9 bases left in between. Germline CDR1 is MNHNS and CDR2 is SASEGT.

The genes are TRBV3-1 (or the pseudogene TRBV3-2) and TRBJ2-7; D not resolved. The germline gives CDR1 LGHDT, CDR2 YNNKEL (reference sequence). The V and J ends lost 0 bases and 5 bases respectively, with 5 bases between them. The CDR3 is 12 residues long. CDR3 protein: CASSQDLNEQYF. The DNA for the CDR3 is TGTGCCAGCAGCCAAGACCTTAACGAGCAGTACTTC.

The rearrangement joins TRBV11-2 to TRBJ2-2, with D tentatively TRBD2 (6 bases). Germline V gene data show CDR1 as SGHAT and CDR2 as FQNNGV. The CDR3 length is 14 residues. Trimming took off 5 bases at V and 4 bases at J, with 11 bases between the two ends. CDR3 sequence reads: CASSPGLSTGELFF. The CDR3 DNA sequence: TGTGCCAGCAGCCCGGGACTTTCCACCGGGGAGCTGTTTTTT.

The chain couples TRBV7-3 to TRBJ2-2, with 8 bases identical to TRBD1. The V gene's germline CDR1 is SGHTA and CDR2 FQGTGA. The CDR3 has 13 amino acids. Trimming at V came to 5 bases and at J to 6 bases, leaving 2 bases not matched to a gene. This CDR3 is CASSETGAGELFF. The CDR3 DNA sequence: TGTGCCAGCAGCGAGACAGGGGCCGGGGAGCTGTTTTTT.

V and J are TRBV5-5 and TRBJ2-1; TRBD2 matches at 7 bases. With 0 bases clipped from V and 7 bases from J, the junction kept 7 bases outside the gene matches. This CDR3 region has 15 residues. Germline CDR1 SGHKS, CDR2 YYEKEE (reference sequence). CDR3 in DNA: TGTGCCAGCAGCTTGGAAAGGACTAGTGAAAATGAGCAGTTCTTC. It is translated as CASSLERTSENEQFF.

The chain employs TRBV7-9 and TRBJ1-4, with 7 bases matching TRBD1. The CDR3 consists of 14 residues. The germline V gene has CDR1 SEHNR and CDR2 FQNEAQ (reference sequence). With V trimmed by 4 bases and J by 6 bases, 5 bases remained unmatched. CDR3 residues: CASSSTGTDEKLFF. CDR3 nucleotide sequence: TGTGCCAGCAGCTCCACCGGGACAGATGAAAAACTGTTTTTT.